The present T cell receptor beta chain was sequenced within a study of shared clonotypes between healthy human individuals. Germline-derived CDR1 and CDR2 are ENHRY and SYGVKD. The germline V and J ends were trimmed by 2 bases and 1 base, with 10 bases remaining between them. This CDR3 has 15 residues. Broader study findings: A few donors had around 5.2% of their naive CD4 clonotypes in common. Among the subsets, naive ones generally showed larger estimated richness than memory ones.

The assay used deep level. Only in-frame clones appear in the TCRdb table, and some are missing; sequencing was by immunoSEQ multiplex PCR. This table holds over 2 million clones, roughly 95% found once. About this clone: Its antigen is undetermined.

This TCR was recovered from a man younger than 35 in good health. This rearrangement joins TRBV10-3 to TRBJ2-3; no definite D call. Sequences were obtained from naive CD4+ T cells sorted from blood. The subset: CD45RA+ positively selected. CDR3 bases: TGTGCCATCAGTGAGGGGTCCCGGGGCACAGATACGCAGTATTTT. Protein: CAISEGSRGTDTQYF.